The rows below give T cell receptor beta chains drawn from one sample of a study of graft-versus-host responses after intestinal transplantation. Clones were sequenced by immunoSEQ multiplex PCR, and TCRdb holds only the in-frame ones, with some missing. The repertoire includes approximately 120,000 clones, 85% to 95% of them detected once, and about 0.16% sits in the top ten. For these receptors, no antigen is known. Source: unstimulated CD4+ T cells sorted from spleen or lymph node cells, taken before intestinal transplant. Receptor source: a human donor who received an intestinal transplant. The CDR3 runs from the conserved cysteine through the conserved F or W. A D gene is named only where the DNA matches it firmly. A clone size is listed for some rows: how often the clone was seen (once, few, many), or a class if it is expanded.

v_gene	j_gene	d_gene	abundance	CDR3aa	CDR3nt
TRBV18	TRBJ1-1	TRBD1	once	CASSPTGASEAFF	TGTGCCAGCTCACCTACAGGGGCTAGTGAAGCTTTCTTT
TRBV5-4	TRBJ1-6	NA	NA	CASSLDGVLSPLHF	TGTGCCAGCAGCTTGGATGGGGTTTTATCACCCCTCCACTTT
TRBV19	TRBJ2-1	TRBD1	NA	CASSIGGTGGTNEQFF	TGTGCCAGTAGTATAGGAGGGACAGGGGGCACGAATGAGCAGTTCTTC
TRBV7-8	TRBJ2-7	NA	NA	CASSLVKGRSYEQYF	TGTGCCAGCAGCTTAGTAAAGGGGAGGTCCTACGAGCAGTACTTC
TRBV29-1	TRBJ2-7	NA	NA	CSVPAPGRNSYEQYF	TGCAGCGTCCCCGCACCGGGACGGAATTCCTACGAGCAGTACTTC
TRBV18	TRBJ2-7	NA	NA	CASSPGRGVYEQYF	TGTGCCAGCTCACCAGGAAGGGGAGTCTACGAGCAGTACTTC
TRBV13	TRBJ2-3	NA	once	CASSLSGGADTQYF	TGTGCCAGCAGCTTATCTGGCGGCGCAGATACGCAGTATTTT
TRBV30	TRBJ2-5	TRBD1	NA	CALTGGRETQYF	TGTGCCTTGACAGGGGGCCGAGAGACCCAGTACTTC
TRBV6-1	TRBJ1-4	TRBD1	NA	CASSETGVELFF	TGTGCCAGCAGTGAAACAGGGGTAGAACTGTTTTTT
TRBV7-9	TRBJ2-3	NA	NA	CASSHDRTGTDTQYF	TGTGCCAGCAGCCACGACAGGACGGGAACAGATACGCAGTATTTT
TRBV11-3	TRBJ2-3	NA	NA	CASSPGTLGTTDTQYF	TGTGCCAGCAGCCCCGGGACACTGGGTACCACAGATACGCAGTATTTT
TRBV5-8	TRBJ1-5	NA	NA	CASSSPVDHQPQHF	TGTGCCAGCAGCTCCCCAGTTGATCATCAGCCCCAGCATTTT
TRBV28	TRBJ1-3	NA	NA	CASGPDVRSGNTIYF	TGTGCCAGCGGGCCTGACGTCCGCTCTGGAAACACCATATATTTT
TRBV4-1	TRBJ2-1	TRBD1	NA	CASSQGWTGAAYNEQFF	TGCGCCAGCAGCCAAGGGTGGACAGGGGCGGCCTACAATGAGCAGTTCTTC
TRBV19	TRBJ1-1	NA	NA	CASSLQGGITEAFF	TGTGCCAGTAGTCTACAGGGAGGGATAACTGAAGCTTTCTTT
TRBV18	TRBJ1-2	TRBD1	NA	CASSPDRDHGYTF	TGTGCCAGCTCTCCGGACAGGGATCACGGCTACACCTTC
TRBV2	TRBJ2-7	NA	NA	CASSDGEYEQYF	TGTGCCAGCAGTGACGGGGAATACGAGCAGTACTTC
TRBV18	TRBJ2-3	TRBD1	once	CASSTGTGGDHSPNTQYF	TGTGCCAGCTCGACCGGGACAGGGGGCGATCACAGCCCAAATACGCAGTATTTT
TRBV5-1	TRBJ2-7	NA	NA	CASSLGDGSYEQYF	TGCGCCAGCAGCTTGGGGGACGGCTCCTACGAGCAGTACTTC
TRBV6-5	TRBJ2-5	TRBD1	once	CASGQGIRETQYF	TGTGCCAGCGGACAGGGGATTAGGGAGACCCAGTACTTC
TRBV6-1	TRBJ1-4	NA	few	CASSHHKEKLFF	TGTGCCAGCAGTCACCATAAGGAAAAACTGTTTTTT